This T cell receptor beta chain was sequenced in a study of blood T cell repertoires in COVID-19. J was trimmed by 8 bases and V by 5 bases; bases with no gene match: 11. Germline V CDR1 and CDR2: LNHDA, SQIVND (reference sequence). The CDR3 runs 16 residues. How the authors handled the data: The authors estimated nucleated cell counts from reference gene primer amplification. Assay: immunoSEQ multiplex PCR; the TCRdb copy retains only in-frame clones and omits some. V, J and clone size reflect that table, while D and trimming were determined from the DNA. This table holds 30,000 to 50,000 clones, 79% found once.

The receptor comes from a man between 65 and 80 years old with acute or convalescent COVID-19. The sample taken for sequencing was peripheral blood. The chain carries TRBV19 and TRBJ2-1; 11 bases align to TRBD2. CDR3 amino acids: CASSPRLAGIYDEQFF. DNA for the CDR3: TGTGCCAGTAGTCCTCGACTAGCGGGAATTTACGATGAGCAGTTCTTC.